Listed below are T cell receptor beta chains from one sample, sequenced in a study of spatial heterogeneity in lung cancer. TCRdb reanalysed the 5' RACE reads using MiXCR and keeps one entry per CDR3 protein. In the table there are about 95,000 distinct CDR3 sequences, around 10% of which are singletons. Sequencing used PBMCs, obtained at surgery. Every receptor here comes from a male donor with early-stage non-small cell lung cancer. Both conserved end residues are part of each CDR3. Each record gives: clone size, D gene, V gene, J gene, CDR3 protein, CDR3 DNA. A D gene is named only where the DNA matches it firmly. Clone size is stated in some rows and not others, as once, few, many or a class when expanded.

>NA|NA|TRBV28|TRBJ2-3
CASSPSRTSTDTQYF
TGTGCCAGCAGTCCCTCCCGAACTAGCACAGATACGCAGTATTTT
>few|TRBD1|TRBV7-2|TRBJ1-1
CASSSGGWATEAFF
TGTGCCAGCAGCTCAGGGGGTTGGGCCACTGAAGCTTTCTTT
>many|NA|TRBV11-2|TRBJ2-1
CASSLGTPAYNEQFF
TGTGCCAGCAGCCTCGGGACTCCTGCCTACAATGAGCAGTTCTTC
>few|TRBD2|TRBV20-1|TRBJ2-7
CSARDPIAGTYEQYF
TGCAGTGCTAGAGATCCGATAGCGGGAACCTACGAGCAGTACTTC
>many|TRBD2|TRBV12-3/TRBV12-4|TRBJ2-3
CASARSGGTDTQYF
TGTGCCAGCGCTCGGAGCGGGGGCACAGATACGCAGTATTTT
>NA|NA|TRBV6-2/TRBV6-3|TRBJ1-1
CASSSSGSRGTEAFF
TGTGCCAGCAGTTCCTCCGGGTCCCGAGGAACTGAAGCTTTCTTT
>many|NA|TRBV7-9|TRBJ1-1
CASTPNGGATEAFF
TGTGCCAGCACCCCGAACGGGGGTGCCACTGAAGCTTTCTTT
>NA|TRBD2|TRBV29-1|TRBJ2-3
CSVLAGFTDTQYF
TGCAGCGTCCTAGCGGGGTTCACAGATACGCAGTATTTT
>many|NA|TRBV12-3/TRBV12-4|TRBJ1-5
CASSLLGRPNQPQHF
TGTGCCAGCAGTTTATTGGGACGGCCTAATCAGCCCCAGCATTTT
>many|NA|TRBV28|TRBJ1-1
CASSLGEWGEAFF
TGTGCCAGCAGTTTGGGCGAATGGGGTGAAGCTTTCTTT
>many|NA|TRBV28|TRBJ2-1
CASSYRGPALSYNEQFF
TGTGCCAGCAGCTACCGGGGTCCGGCGCTCTCCTACAATGAGCAGTTCTTC
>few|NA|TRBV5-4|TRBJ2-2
CASSSGAGTTGELFF
TGTGCCAGCAGCTCCGGGGCGGGGACCACCGGGGAGCTGTTTTTT
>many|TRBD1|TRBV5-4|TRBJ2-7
CASSWWTGNEQYF
TGTGCCAGCAGCTGGTGGACAGGAAACGAGCAGTACTTC
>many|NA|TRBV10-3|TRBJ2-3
CAIRAGRTDTQYF
TGTGCCATCAGAGCTGGCCGCACAGATACGCAGTATTTT
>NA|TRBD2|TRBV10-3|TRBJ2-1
CAISGTSGSYNEQFF
TGTGCCATCAGTGGGACTAGCGGGAGTTACAATGAGCAGTTCTTC
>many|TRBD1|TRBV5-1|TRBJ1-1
CASSLGPGGTEAFF
TGCGCCAGCAGCTTGGGTCCAGGGGGCACTGAAGCTTTCTTT
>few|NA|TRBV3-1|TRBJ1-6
CASSQASSYNSPLHF
TGTGCCAGCAGCCAGGCCAGCTCCTATAATTCACCCCTCCACTTT
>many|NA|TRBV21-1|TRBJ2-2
CASSKTLADGTMGDTGELFF
TGTGCCAGCAGCAAGACACTAGCGGACGGGACCATGGGCGACACCGGGGAGCTGTTTTTT
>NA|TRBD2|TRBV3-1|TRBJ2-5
CASSGLAVLWTQYF
TGTGCCAGCAGCGGACTAGCGGTTCTTTGGACCCAGTACTTC
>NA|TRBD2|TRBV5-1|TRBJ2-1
CASSLSGTSGEVQFF
TGCGCCAGCAGTTTATCCGGGACTAGCGGGGAGGTCCAGTTCTTC
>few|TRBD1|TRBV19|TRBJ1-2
CASRPGGSDGYTF
TGTGCCAGTAGGCCAGGGGGCTCGGATGGCTACACCTTC
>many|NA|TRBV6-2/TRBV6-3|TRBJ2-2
CASSHSYTGELFF
TGTGCCAGCAGTCACTCTTACACCGGGGAGCTGTTTTTT